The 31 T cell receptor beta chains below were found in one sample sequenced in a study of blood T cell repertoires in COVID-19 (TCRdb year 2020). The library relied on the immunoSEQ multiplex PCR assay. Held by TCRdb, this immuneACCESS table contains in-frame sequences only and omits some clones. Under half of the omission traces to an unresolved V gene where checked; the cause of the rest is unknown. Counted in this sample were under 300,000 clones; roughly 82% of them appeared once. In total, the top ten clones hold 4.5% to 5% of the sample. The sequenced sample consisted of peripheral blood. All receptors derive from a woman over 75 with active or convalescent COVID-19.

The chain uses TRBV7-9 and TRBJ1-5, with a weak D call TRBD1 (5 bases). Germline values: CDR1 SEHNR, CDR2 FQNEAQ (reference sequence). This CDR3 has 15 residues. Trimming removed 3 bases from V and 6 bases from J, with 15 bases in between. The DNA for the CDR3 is TGTGCCAGCAGCTTCGGACACGGCGGCATTCAGCCCCAGCATTTT. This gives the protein CASSFGHGGIQPQHF.

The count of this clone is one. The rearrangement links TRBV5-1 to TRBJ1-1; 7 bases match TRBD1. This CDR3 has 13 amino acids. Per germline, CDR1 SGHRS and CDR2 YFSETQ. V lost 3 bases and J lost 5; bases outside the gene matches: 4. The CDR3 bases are TGCGCCAGCAGCTGGACAGGAGGGACTGAAGCTTTCTTT. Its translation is CASSWTGGTEAFF.

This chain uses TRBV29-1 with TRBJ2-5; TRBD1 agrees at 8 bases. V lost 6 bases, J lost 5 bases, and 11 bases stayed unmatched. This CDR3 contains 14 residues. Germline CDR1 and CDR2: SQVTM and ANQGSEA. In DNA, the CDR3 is TGCAGCGTCGAGGGACAGGTTAGGGGGGAGACCCAGTACTTC. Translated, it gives CSVEGQVRGETQYF.

The CDR3 protein is CASSTAGGPNYGYTF. CDR3 sequence (DNA): TGTGCCAGCTCCACGGCGGGGGGCCCGAACTATGGCTACACCTTC. The gene calls are TRBV18 and TRBJ1-2; tentative D call: TRBD1 (6 bases). There are 15 residues in the CDR3. Germline V CDR1 and CDR2: KGHSH, LQKENI. V shed 6 bases and J shed 2 bases, with 16 bases lying between them.

CDR3 DNA: TGTGCCAGCAGGACAGGGGGAGACACTGAAGCTTTCTTT. It translates to CASRTGGDTEAFF. This chain connects TRBV28 to TRBJ1-1; 9 bases map to TRBD1. CDR1 and CDR2 (germline): MDHEN, SYDVKM. The CDR3 has 13 residues. Unmatched junction bases numbered 2, after V lost 6 bases and J lost 3 bases.

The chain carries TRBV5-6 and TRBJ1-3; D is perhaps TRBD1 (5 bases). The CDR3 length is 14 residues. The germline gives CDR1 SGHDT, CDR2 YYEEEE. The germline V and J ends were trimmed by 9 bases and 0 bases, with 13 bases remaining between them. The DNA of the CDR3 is TGTGCCACCGGGCACAGGTTCTCTGGAAACACCATATATTTT. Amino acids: CATGHRFSGNTIYF.

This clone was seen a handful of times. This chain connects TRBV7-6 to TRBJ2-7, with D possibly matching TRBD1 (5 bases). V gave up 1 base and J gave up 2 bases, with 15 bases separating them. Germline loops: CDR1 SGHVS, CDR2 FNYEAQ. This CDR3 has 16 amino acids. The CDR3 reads CASSLGGARGTYEQYF. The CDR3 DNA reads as TGTGCCAGCAGCTTAGGTGGGGCTAGGGGTACCTACGAGCAGTACTTC.

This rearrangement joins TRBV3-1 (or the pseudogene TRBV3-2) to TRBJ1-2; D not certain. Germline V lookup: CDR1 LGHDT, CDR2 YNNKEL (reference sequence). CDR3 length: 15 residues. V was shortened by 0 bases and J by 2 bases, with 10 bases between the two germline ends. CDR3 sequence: CASSQDLAQNYGYTF. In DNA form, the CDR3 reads TGTGCCAGCAGCCAAGATCTTGCCCAGAACTATGGCTACACCTTC.

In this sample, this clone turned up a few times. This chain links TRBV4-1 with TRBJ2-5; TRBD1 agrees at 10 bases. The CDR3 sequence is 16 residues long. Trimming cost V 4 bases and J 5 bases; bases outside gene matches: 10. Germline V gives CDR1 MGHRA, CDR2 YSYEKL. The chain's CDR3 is CASSPQGTGVGETQYF. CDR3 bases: TGCGCCAGCAGCCCGCAGGGGACAGGGGTAGGTGAGACCCAGTACTTC.

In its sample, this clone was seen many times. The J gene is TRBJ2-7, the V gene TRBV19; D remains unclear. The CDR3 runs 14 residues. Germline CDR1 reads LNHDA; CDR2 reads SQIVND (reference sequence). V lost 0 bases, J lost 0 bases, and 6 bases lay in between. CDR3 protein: CASSIDAVSYEQYF. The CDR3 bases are TGTGCCAGTAGTATAGATGCGGTCTCCTACGAGCAGTACTTC.

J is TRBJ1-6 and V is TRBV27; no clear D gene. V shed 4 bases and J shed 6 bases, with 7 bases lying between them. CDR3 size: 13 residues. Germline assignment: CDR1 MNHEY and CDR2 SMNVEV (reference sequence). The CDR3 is CASSSTINSPLHF. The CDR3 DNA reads TGTGCCAGCAGTTCAACAATTAATTCACCCCTCCACTTT.

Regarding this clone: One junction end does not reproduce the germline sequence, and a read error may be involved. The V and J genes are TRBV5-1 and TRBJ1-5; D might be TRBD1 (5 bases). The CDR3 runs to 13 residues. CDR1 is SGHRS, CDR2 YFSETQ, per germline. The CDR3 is CASSLVPGGVPIF. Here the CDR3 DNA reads TGCGCCAGCAGCTTGGTCCCGGGGGGGGTCCCGATTTTT.

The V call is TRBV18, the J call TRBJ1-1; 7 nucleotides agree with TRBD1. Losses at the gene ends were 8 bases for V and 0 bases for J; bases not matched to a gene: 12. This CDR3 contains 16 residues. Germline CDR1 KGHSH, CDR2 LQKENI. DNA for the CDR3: TGTGCCAGCGCGCAAGGACAGGCAGGCGTGAACACTGAAGCTTTCTTT. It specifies CASAQGQAGVNTEAFF.

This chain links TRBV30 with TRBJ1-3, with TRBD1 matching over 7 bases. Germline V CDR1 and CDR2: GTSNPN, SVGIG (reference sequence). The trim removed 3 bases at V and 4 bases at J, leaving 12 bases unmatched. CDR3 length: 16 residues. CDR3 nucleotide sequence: TGTGCCTGGAGCCGGAAGGGGGCGTCGTACGGAAACACCATATATTTT. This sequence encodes CAWSRKGASYGNTIYF.

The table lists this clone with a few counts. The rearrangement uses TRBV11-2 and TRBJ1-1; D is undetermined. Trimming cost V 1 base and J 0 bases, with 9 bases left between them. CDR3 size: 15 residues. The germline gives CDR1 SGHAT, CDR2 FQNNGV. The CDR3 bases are TGTGCCAGCAGCTTAGGGCGGCCCATGAACACTGAAGCTTTCTTT. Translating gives CASSLGRPMNTEAFF.

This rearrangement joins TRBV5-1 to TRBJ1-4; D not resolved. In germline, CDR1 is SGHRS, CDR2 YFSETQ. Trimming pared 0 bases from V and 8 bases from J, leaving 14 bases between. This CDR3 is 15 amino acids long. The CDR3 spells CASSLARSGGEKLFF. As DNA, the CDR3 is TGCGCCAGCAGCTTGGCCAGGAGTGGAGGAGAAAAACTGTTTTTT.

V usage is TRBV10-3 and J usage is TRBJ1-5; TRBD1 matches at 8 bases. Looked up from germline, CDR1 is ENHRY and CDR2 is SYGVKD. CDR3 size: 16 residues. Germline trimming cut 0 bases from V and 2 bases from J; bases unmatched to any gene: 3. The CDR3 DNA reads TGTGCCATCAGTGAGTCCGACAGGGGAGGCAATCAGCCCCAGCATTTT. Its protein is CAISESDRGGNQPQHF.

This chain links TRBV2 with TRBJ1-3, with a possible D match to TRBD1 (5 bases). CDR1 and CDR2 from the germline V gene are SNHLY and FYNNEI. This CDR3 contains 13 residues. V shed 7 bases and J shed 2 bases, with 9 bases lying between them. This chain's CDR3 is CASKEGAGNTIYF. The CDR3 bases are TGTGCCAGCAAGGAAGGGGCTGGAAACACCATATATTTT.

The CDR3 loop is CASRGGPGELFF. As DNA, the CDR3 is TGTGCCAGTAGAGGGGGCCCCGGGGAGCTGTTTTTT. The chain has TRBV19 and TRBJ2-2; TRBD1 agrees at 7 bases. The CDR3 sequence is 12 residues long. Germline CDR1 and CDR2: LNHDA and SQIVND (reference sequence). The trim removed 6 bases at V and 6 bases at J, leaving 1 base unmatched.

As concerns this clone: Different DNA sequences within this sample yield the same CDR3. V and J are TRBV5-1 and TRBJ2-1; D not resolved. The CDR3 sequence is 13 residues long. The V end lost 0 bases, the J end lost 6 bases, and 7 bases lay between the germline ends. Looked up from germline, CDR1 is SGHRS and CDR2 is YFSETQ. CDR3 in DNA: TGCGCCAGCAGCTTGGGGCAGGTCAATGAGCAGTTCTTC. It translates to CASSLGQVNEQFF.

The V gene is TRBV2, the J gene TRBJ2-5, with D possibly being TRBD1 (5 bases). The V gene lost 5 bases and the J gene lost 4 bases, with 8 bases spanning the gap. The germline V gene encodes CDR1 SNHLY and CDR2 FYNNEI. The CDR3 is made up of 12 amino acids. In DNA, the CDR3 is TGTGCCAGCAGTATTACAGGAGAGACCCAGTACTTC. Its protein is CASSITGETQYF.

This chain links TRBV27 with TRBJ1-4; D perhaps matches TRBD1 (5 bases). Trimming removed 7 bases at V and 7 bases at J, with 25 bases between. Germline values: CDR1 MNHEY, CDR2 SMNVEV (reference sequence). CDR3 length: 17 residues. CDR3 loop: CASTNYGAGVRSEKLFF. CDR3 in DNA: TGTGCCAGCACTAACTATGGGGCAGGTGTACGGAGTGAAAAACTGTTTTTT. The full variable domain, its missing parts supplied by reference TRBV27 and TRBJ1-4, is EAQVTQNPRYLITVTGKKLTVTCSQNMNHEYMSWYRQDPGLGLRQIYYSMNVEVTDKGDVPEGYKVSRKEKRNFPLILESPSPNQTSLYFCASTNYGAGVRSEKLFFGSGTQLSVL.

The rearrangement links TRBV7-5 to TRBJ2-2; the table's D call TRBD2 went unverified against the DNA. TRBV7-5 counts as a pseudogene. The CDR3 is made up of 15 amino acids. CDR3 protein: CARRRERSNTGELFF. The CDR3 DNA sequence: TGTGCCAGAAGGCGGGAGCGGTCGAACACCGGGGAGCTGTTTTTT.

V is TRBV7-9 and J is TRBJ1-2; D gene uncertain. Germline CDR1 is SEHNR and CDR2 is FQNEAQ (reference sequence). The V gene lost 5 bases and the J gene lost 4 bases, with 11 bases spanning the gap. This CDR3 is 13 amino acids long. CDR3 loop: CASSLEVGYGYTF. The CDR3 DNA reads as TGTGCCAGCAGCCTGGAGGTGGGCTATGGCTACACCTTC.

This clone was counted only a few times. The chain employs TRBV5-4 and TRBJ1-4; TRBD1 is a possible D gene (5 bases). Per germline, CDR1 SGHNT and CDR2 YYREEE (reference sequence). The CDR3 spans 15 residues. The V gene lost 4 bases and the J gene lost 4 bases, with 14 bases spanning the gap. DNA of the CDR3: TGTGCCAGCAGCACGATTGGGGCCCATAATGAAAAACTGTTTTTT. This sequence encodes CASSTIGAHNEKLFF.

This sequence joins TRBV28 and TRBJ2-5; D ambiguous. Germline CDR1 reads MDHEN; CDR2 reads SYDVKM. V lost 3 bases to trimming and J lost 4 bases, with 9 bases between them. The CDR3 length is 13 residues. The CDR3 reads CASSFAGGETQYF. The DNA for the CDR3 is TGTGCCAGCAGTTTTGCAGGTGGAGAGACCCAGTACTTC.

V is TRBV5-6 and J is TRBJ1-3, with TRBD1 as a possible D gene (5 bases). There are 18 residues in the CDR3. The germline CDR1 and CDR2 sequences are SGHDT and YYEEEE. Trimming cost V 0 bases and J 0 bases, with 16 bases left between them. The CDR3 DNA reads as TGTGCCAGCAGCTTGGTTAGGCAGGGATTCGCCTCTGGAAACACCATATATTTT. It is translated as CASSLVRQGFASGNTIYF.

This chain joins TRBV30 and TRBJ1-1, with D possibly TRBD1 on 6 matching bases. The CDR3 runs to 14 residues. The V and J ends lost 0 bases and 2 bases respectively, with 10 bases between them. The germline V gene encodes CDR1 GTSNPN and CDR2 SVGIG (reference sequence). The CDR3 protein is CAWSVPGHNTEAFF. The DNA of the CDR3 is TGTGCCTGGAGTGTACCGGGACACAACACTGAAGCTTTCTTT.

The CDR3 nucleotides are TGTGCCTGGACAGGGGTAAATGGGTGGAGCAGTTCACCCCTCCACTTT. Its translation is CAWTGVNGWSSSPLHF. This chain joins TRBV30 and TRBJ1-6; D is perhaps TRBD1 (6 bases). V lost 4 bases to trimming and J lost 9 bases, with 22 bases between them. There are 16 residues in the CDR3. Germline V gene sequence: CDR1 GTSNPN, CDR2 SVGIG (reference sequence).

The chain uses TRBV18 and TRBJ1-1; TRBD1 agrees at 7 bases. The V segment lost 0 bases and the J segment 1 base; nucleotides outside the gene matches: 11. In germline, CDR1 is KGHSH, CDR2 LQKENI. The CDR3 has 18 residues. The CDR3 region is CASSPPGQPLRGNTEAFF. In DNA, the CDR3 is TGTGCCAGCTCACCACCGGGACAGCCCCTACGCGGGAACACTGAAGCTTTCTTT.

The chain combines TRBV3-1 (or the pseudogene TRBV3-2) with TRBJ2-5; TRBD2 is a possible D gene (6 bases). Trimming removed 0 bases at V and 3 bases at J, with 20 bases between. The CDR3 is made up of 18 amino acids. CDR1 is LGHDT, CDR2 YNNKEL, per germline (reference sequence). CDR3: CASSQERWVGRGKETQYF. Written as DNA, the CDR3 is TGTGCCAGCAGCCAAGAACGGTGGGTCGGGAGAGGAAAAGAGACCCAGTACTTC.